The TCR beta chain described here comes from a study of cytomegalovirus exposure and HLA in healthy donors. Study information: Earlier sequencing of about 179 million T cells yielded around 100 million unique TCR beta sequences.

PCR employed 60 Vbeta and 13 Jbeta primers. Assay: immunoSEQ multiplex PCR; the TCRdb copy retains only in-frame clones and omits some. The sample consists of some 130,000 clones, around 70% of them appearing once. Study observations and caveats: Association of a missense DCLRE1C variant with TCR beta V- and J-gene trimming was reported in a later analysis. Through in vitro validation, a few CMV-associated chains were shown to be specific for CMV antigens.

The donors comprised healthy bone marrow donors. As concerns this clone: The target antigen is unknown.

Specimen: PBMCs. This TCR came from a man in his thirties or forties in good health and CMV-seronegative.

The DNA of the CDR3 is TGCGCCAGCAGCCAAGATCCACAAACGGGACTAGCGGGCACAGATACGCAGTATTTT. Translating it yields CASSQDPQTGLAGTDTQYF. The rearrangement uses TRBV4-1 and TRBJ2-3; 11 nucleotides line up with TRBD2. The CDR3 consists of 19 residues. V trimming: 0 bases; J trimming: 1 base; junction bases outside the gene matches: 9. Germline loops: CDR1 MGHRA, CDR2 YSYEKL.